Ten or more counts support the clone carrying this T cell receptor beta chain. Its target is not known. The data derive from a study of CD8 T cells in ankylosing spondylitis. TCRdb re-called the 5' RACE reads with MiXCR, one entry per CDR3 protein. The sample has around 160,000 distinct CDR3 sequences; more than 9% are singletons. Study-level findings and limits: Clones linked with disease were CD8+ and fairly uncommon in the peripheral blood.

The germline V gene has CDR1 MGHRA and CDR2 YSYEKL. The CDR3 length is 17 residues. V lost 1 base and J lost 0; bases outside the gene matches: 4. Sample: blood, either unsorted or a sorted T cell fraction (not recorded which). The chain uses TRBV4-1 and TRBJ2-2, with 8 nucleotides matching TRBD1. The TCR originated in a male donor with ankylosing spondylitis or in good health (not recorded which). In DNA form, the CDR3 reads TGCGCCAGCAGCCAAGCCTGGACAGGGTCGAACACCGGGGAGCTGTTTTTT. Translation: CASSQAWTGSNTGELFF.